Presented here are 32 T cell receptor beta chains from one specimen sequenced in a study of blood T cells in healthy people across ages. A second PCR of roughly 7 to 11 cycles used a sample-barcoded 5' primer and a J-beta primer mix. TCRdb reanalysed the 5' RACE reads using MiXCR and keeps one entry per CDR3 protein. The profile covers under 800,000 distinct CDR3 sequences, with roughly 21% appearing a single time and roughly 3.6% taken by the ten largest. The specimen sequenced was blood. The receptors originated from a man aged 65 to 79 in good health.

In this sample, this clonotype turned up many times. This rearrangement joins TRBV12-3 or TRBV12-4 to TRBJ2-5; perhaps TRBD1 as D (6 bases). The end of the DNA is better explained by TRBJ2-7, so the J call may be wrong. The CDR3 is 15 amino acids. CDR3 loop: CASSLDGSGAYEQYF. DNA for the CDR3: TGTGCCAGCAGTTTAGATGGTTCAGGGGCCTACGAGCAGTACTTC.

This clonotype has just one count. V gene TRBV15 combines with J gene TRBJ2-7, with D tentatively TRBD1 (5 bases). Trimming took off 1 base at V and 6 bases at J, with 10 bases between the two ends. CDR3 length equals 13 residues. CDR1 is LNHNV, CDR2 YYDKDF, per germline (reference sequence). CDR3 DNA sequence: TGTGCCACCAGCAGAGTACAGGCCTCCGAGCAGTACTTC. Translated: CATSRVQASEQYF.

Here the CDR3 DNA reads TGTGCCAGCAGCTTAATGCAGTCCTACAATGAGCAGTTCTTC. Translated: CASSLMQSYNEQFF. The J gene is TRBJ2-1, the V gene TRBV7-2; no definite D call. V was shortened by 2 bases and J by 1 base, with 6 bases between the two germline ends. The CDR3 has 14 amino acids. CDR1 SGHTA and CDR2 FQGNSA come from the germline V gene.

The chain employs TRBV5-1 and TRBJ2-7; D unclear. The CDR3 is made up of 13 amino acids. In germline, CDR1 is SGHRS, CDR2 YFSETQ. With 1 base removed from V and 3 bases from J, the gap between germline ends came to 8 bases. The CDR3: CASSLRVGYEQYF. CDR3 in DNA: TGCGCCAGCAGCTTGAGGGTGGGCTACGAGCAGTACTTC.

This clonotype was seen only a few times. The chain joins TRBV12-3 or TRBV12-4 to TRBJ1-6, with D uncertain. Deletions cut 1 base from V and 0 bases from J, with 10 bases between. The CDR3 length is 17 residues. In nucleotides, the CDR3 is TGTGCCAGCAGTTTAGGATCCCGGAGCTCCTATAATTCACCCCTCCACTTT. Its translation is CASSLGSRSSYNSPLHF.

Here the CDR3 DNA reads TGCGCCAGCAGCTCGATAGGGGAAAGGCTCAATGAGCAGTTCTTC. Translating it yields CASSSIGERLNEQFF. J is TRBJ2-1 and V is TRBV5-1; the D gene is possibly TRBD1 (5 bases). This CDR3 spans 15 amino acids. Trimming shortened V by 3 bases and J by 6 bases, and 16 bases separated the two germline ends. The germline CDR1 and CDR2 sequences are SGHRS and YFSETQ.

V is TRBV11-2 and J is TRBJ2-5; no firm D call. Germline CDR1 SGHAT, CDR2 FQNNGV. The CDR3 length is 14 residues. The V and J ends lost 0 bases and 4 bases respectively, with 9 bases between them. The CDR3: CASSLDLVGETQYF. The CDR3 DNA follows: TGTGCCAGCAGCTTAGATCTGGTGGGAGAGACCCAGTACTTC.

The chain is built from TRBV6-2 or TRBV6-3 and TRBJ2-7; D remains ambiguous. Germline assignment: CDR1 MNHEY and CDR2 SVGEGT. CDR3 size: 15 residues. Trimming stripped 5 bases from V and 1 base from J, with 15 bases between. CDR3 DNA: TGTGCCAGCAGTCAACTACGGATTCAGTCCTACGAGCAGTACTTC. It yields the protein CASSQLRIQSYEQYF.

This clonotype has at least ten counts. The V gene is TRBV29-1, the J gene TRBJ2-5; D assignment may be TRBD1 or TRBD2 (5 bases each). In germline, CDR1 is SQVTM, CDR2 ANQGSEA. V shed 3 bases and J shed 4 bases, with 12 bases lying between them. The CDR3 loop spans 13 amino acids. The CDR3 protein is CSVDLTGGETQYF. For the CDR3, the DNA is TGCAGCGTTGACCTCACTGGGGGAGAGACCCAGTACTTC.

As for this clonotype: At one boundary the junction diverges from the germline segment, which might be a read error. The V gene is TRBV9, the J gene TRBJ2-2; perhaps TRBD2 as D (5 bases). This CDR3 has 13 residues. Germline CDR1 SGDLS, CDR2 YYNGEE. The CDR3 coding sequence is TGTGCCAGCAGCGTCCAGGTGGCCGGGGAGCTGCTTTTT. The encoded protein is CASSVQVAGELLF.

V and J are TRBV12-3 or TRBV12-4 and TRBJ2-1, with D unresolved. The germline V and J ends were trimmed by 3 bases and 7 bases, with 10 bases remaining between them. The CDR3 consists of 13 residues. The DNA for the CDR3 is TGTGCCAGCAGTTTTTTGGGTCAGAATGAGCAGTTCTTC. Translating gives CASSFLGQNEQFF.

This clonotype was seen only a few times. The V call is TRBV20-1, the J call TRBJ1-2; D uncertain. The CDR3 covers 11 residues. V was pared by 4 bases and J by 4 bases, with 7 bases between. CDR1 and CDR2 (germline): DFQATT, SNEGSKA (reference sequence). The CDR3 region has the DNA TGCAGTGCTAAGTACCTCTATGGCTACACCTTC. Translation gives CSAKYLYGYTF.

CDR3 nucleotide sequence: TGTGCCAGCAGCTACCGAGCGGGAATCACAGATACGCAGTATTTT. Encoded protein: CASSYRAGITDTQYF. The chain is built from TRBV11-2 and TRBJ2-3, with TRBD2 matching 7 bases. There are 15 residues in the CDR3. V lost 4 bases to trimming and J lost 2 bases; unmatched junction nucleotides: 6. Germline V gene data show CDR1 as SGHAT and CDR2 as FQNNGV.

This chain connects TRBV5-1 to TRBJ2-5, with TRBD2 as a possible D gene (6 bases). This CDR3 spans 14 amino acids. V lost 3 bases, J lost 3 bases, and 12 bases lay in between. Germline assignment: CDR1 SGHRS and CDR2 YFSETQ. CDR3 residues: CASSSLASEETQYF. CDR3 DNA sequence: TGCGCCAGCAGCTCACTAGCCTCTGAAGAGACCCAGTACTTC.

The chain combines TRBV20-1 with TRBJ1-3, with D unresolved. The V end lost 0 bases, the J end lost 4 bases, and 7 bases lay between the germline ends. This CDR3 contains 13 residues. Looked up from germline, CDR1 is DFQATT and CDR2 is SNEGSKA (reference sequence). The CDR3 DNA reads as TGCAGTGCTAGAGATCCCGGAGGAAACACCATATATTTT. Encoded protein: CSARDPGGNTIYF.

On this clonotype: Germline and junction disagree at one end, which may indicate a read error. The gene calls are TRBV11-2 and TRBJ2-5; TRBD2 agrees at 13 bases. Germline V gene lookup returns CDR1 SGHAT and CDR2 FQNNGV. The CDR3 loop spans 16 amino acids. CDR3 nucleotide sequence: TGTGCCAGCAGCCCTTGGACTAGCGGGAGCTACAATGAGCCGTTCTTC. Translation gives CASSPWTSGSYNEPFF.

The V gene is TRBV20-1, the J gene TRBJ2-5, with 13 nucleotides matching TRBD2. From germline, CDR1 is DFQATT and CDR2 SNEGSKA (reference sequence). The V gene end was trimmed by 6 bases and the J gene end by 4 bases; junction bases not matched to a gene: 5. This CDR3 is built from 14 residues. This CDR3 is CSARLAGGRETQYF. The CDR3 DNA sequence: TGCAGTGCCAGACTAGCGGGAGGTAGAGAGACCCAGTACTTC.

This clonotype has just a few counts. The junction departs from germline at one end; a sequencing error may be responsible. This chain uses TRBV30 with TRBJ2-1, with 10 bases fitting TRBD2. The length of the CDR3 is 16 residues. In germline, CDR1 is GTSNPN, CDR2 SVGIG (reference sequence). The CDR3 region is CAWRSGLASPYNGQFF. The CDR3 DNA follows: TGTGCCTGGAGGTCGGGACTAGCGAGTCCCTACAATGGGCAGTTCTTC.

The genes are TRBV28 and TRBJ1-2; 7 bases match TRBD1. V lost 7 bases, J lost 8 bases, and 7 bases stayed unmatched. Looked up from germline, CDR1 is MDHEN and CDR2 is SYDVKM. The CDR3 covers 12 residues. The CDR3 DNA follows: TGTGCCAGCAACCCACAGGGGTGGGGCTACACCTTC. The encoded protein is CASNPQGWGYTF.

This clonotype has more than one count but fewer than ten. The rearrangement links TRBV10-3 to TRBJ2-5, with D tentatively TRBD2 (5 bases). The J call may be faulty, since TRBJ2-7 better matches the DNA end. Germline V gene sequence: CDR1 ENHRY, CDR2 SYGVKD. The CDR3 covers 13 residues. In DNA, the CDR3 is TGTGCCATCAGTGAGTCCGACTACTACGAGCAGTACTTC. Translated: CAISESDYYEQYF.

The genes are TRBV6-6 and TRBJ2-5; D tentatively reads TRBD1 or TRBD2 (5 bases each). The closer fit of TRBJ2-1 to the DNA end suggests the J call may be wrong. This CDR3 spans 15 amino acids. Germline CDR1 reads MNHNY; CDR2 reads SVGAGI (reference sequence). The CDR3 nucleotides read TGTGCCAGCAGTTACTTGGGGACGGGGTCCGGTGAGCAGTTCTTC. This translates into CASSYLGTGSGEQFF.

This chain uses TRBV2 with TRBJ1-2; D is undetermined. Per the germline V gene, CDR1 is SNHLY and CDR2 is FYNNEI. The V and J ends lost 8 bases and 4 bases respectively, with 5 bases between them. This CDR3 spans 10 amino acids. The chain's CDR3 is CASPSYGYTF. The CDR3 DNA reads TGTGCCAGCCCCAGCTATGGCTACACCTTC.

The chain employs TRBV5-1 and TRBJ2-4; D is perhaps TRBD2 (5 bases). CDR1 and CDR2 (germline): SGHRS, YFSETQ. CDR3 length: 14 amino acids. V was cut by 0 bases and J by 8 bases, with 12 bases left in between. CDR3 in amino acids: CASSLEDSGYIQYF. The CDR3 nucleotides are TGCGCCAGCAGCTTGGAGGACTCCGGGTACATTCAGTACTTC.

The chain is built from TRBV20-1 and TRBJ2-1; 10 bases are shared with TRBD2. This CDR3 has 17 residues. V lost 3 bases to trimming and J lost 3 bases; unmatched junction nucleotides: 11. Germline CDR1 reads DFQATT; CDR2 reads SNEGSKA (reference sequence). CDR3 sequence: CSASPAGGPLLYNEQFF. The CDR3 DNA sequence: TGCAGTGCTAGCCCAGCGGGAGGGCCCTTACTCTACAATGAGCAGTTCTTC.

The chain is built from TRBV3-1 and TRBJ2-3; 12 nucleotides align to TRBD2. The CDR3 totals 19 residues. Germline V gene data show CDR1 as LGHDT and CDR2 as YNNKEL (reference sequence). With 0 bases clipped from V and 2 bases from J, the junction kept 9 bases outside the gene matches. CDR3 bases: TGTGCCAGCAGCCAAGATAGCCGGCTAGCGGGAGGGCCCACAGATACGCAGTATTTT. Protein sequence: CASSQDSRLAGGPTDTQYF.

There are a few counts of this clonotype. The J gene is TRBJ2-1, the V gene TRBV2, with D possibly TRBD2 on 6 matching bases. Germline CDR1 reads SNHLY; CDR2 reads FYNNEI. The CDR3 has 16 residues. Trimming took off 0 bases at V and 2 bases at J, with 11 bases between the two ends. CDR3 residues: CASSEAFGGPYNEQFF. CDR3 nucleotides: TGTGCCAGCAGTGAAGCCTTCGGGGGACCCTACAATGAGCAGTTCTTC.

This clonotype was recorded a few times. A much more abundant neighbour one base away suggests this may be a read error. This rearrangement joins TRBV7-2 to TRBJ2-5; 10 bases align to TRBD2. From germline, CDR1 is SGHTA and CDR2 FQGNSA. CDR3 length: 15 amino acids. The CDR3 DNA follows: TGTGCCGGCAGCTTAGGACTAGCGGCCCAAGAGACCCAGTACTTC. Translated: CAGSLGLAAQETQYF.

Here the CDR3 reads CASSLSRTPTREETQYF. CDR3 nucleotide sequence: TGTGCCAGCAGTTTATCCAGGACCCCTACTAGGGAAGAGACCCAGTACTTC. The V call is TRBV27, the J call TRBJ2-5; maybe TRBD2 (5 bases). There are 17 residues in the CDR3. Looked up from germline, CDR1 is MNHEY and CDR2 is SMNVEV (reference sequence). Deletions cut 0 bases from V and 3 bases from J, with 17 bases between.

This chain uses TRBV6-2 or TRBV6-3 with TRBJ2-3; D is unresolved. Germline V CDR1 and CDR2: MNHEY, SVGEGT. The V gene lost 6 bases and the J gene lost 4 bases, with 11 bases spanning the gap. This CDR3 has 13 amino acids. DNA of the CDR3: TGTGCCAGCAGAAGGGATTTCGCAGATACGCAGTATTTT. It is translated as CASRRDFADTQYF.

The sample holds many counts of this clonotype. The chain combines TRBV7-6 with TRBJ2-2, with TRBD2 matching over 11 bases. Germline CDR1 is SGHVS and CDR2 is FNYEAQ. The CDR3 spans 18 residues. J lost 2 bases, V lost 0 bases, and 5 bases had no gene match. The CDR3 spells CASSLAASGRFNTGELFF. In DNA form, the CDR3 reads TGTGCCAGCAGCTTAGCTGCTAGCGGGAGGTTTAACACCGGGGAGCTGTTTTTT.

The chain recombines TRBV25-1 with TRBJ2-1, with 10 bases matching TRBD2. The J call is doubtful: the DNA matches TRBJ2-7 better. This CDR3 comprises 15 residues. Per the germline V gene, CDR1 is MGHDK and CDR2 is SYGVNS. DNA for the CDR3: TGTGCCAGCAGTGGGACAACTAGCGGGAACCACGAGCAGTACTTC. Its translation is CASSGTTSGNHEQYF.

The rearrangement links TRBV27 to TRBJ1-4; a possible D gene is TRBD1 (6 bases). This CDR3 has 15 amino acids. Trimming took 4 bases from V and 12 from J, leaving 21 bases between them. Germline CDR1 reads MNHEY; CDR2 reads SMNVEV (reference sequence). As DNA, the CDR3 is TGTGCCAGCAGTTCCGGGGGCTCAATCATGACGGAACTGTTTTTT. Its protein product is CASSSGGSIMTELFF.